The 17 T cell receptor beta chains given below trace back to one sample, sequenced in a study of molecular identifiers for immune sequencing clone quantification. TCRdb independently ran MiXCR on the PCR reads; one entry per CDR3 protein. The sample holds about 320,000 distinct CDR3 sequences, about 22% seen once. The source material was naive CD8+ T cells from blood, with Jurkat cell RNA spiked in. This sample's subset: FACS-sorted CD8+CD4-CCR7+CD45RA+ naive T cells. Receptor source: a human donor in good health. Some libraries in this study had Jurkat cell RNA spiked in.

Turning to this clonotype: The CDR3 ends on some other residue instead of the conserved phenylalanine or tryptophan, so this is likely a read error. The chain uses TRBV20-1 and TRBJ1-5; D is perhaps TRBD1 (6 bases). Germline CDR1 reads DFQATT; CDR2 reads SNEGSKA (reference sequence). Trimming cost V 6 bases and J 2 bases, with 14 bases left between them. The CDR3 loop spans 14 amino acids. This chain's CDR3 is CSASGPGGNQPQHS. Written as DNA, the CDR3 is TGCAGTGCCTCAGGGCCAGGGGGCAATCAGCCCCAGCATTCT.

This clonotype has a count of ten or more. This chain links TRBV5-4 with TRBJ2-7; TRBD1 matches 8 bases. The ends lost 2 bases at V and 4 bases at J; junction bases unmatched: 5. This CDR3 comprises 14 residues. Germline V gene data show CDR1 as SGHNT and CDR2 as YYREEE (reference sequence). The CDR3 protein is CASSFSTGGYEQYF. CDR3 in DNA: TGTGCCAGCAGCTTCTCCACAGGGGGGTACGAGCAGTACTTC.

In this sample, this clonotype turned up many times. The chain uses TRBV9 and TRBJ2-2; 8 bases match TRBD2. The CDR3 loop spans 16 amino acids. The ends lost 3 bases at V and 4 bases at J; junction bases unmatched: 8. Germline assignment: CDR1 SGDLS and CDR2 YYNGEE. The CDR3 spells CASSATAGAPTGELFF. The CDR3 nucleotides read TGTGCCAGCAGCGCAACAGCGGGGGCCCCCACCGGGGAGCTGTTTTTT.

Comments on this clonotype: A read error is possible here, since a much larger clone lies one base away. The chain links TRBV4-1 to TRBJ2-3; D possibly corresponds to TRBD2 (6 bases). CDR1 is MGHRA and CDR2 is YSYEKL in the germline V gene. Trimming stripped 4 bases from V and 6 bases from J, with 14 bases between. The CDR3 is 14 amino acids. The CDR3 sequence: CASSPQGGVDTQYF. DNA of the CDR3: TGCGCCAGCAGCCCCCAGGGCGGGGTGGATACGCAGTATTTT.

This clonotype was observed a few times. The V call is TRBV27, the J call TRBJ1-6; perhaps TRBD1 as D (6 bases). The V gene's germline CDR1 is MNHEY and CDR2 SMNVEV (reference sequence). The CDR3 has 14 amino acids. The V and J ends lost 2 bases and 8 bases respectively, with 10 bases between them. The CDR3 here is CASSLQGLYSPLHF. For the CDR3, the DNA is TGTGCCAGCAGTTTACAGGGGTTGTATTCACCCCTCCACTTT.

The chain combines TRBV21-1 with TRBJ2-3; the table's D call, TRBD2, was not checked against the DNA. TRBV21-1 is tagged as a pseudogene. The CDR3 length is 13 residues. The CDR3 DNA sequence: TGTGCCAGCAGCACCCGCTGGTCAGATACGCAGTATTTT. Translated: CASSTRWSDTQYF.

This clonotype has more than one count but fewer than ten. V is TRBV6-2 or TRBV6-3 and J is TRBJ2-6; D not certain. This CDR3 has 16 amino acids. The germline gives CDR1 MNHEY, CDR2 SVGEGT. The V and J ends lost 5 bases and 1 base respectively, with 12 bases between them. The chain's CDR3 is CASSHPKRSGANVLTF. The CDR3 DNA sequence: TGTGCCAGCAGTCACCCTAAGAGATCTGGGGCCAACGTCCTGACTTTC.

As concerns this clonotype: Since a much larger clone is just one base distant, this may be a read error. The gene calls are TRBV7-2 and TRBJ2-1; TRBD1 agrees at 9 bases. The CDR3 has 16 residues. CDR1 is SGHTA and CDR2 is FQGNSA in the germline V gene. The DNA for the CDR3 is TGTGCCAGCAGCTCCAAACAGGGGGCGGCCTACGATGAGCAGTTCTTC. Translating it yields CASSSKQGAAYDEQFF. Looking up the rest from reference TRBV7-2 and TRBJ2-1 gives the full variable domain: GAGVSQSPSNKVTEKGKDVELRCDPISGHTALYWYRQSLGQGLEFLIYFQGNSAPDKSGLPSDRFSAERTGGSVSTLTIQRTQQEDSAVYLCASSSKQGAAYDEQFFGPGTRLTVL.

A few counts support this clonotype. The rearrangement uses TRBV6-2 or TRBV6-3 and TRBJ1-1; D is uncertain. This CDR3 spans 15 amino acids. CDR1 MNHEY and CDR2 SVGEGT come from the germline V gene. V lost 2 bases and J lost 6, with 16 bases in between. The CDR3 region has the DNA TGTGCCAGCAGTTACCGGATAGATGACCCCGCTGAAGCTTTCTTT. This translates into CASSYRIDDPAEAFF.

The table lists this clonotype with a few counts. CDR3 residues: CASSELREGRVEQFF. The DNA of the CDR3 is TGCGCCAGCAGTGAGTTGCGGGAGGGCCGTGTTGAGCAGTTCTTC. The chain couples TRBV10-2 to TRBJ2-1; 9 positions match TRBD2. The CDR3 runs to 15 residues. Germline CDR1 reads WSHSY; CDR2 reads SAAADI. V gave up 1 base and J gave up 9 bases; unmatched junction bases: 7.

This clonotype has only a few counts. Here the CDR3 DNA reads TGCAGCGTTCCCCTTCCAGGAAGCTTCACAGATACGCAGTATTTT. Its translation: CSVPLPGSFTDTQYF. V usage is TRBV29-1 and J usage is TRBJ2-3; no reliable D call. Trimming took 5 bases from V and 2 from J, leaving 17 bases between them. The CDR3 extends over 15 amino acids. The germline gives CDR1 SQVTM, CDR2 ANQGSEA.

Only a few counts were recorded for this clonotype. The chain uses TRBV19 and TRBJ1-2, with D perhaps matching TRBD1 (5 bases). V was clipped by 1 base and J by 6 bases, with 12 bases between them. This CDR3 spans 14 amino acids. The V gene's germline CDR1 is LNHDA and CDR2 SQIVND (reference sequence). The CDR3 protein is CASSIGGGKNGYTF. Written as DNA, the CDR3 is TGTGCCAGTAGTATAGGGGGCGGTAAAAATGGCTACACCTTC. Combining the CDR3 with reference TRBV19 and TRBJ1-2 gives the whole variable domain DGGITQSPKYLFRKEGQNVTLSCEQNLNHDAMYWYRQDPGQGLRLIYYSQIVNDFQKGDIAEGYSVSREKKESFPLTVTSAQKNPTAFYLCASSIGGGKNGYTFGSGTRLTVV.

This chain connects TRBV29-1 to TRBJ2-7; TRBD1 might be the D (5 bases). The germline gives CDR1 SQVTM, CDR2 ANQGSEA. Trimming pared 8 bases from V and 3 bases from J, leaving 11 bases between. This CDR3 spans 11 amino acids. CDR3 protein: CSFRQYYEQYF. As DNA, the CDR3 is TGCAGCTTTCGACAGTACTACGAGCAGTACTTC.

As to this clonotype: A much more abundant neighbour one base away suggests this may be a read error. In DNA, the CDR3 is TGCGCCAGCAGCCAAGGGTCAGGGGCCGATACGCAGTATTTT. Its protein is CASSQGSGADTQYF. This rearrangement joins TRBV4-3 to TRBJ2-3; TRBD1 is a possible D gene (6 bases). V was trimmed by 1 base and J by 6 bases, leaving 11 bases between them. This CDR3 contains 14 residues. Germline assignment: CDR1 LGHNA and CDR2 YSLEER.

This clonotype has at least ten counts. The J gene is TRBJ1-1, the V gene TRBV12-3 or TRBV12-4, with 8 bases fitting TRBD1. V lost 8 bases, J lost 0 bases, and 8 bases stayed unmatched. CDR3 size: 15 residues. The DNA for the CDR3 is TGTGCCAGCGCGCAATCAGGGGGCTTGAACACTGAAGCTTTCTTT. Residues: CASAQSGGLNTEAFF.

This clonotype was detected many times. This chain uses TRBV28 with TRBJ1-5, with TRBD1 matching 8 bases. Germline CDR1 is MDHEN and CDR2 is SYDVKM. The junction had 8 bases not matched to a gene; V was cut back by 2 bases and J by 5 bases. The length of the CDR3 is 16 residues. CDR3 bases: TGTGCCAGCAGTTTACTCCCAGGGGGCGCTGATCAGCCCCAGCATTTT. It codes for CASSLLPGGADQPQHF. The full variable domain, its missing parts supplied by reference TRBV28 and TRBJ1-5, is DVKVTQSSRYLVKRTGEKVFLECVQDMDHENMFWYRQDPGLGLRLIYFSYDVKMKEKGDIPEGYSVSREKKERFSLILESASTNQTSMYLCASSLLPGGADQPQHFGDGTRLSIL.

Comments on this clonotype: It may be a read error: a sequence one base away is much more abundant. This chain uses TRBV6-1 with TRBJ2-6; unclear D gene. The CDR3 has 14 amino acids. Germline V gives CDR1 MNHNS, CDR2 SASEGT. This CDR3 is CVSSEALGANVLTF. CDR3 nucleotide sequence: TGTGTCAGCAGTGAGGCACTTGGGGCCAACGTCCTGACTTTC.